The clone carrying this T cell receptor (beta chain) was recorded once. Its antigen is not identified. The data were obtained in a study of vaccination and CD4 T cells after COVID-19. Overall study: Median time from COVID diagnosis to post-COVID sampling was approximately 3.5 months (35 to 161). General observations from the study: Relatively few convalescent patients and no early post-infection timepoints were analyzed.

CDR3 length equals 17 residues. Trimming cost V 0 bases and J 5 bases; bases outside gene matches: 11. Germline V gene data show CDR1 as SEHNR and CDR2 as FQNEAQ (reference sequence). At the Johns Hopkins FTIC core, DNA taken from cultured CD4+ T cells was sequenced by way of the Oncomine TCR Beta short-read assay. Using its own MiXCR run on the PCR reads, TCRdb lists one record per CDR3 protein. The sample holds 9,500 to 15,000 distinct CDR3 sequences; roughly 75% are singletons and the top ten take over 9%. Documented treatment: approximately 11-day PBMC culture with coronavirus spike peptide pools or control peptides (ViraFEST assay). The dates of positive PCR tests extended from March through December 2020 and came before the US Alpha, Beta and Delta variants.

The TCR comes from a human donor who had recovered from COVID-19. The chain carries TRBV7-9 and TRBJ2-7; 9 positions match TRBD2. The sequencing sample was made of CD4+ T cells from blood, cultured in vitro. The CDR3: CASSLALTREGLHEQYF. CDR3 nucleotide sequence: TGTGCCAGCAGCTTAGCGCTTACGCGGGAGGGCCTCCACGAGCAGTACTTC.